This T cell receptor beta chain was captured in a study of T cell responses to AZD1222 COVID-19 vaccine. Measured with immunoSEQ multiplex PCR; TCRdb has only the in-frame clones, and not every one. The sample has about 270,000 clones; around 92% are singletons. Germline V gives CDR1 LGHDT, CDR2 YNNKEL (reference sequence). The length of the CDR3 is 14 residues. The V end was cut by 4 bases, the J end by 4 bases, with 10 bases between. The source was peripheral blood, collected 28 days after the second AZD1222 dose. This receptor was identified in an adult who received the AZD1222 COVID-19 vaccine. The rearrangement links TRBV3-1 (or the pseudogene TRBV3-2) to TRBJ2-2; D unclear. The CDR3: CASSRTGVTGELFF. The CDR3 DNA reads as TGTGCCAGCAGCCGCACCGGAGTCACCGGGGAGCTGTTTTTT.